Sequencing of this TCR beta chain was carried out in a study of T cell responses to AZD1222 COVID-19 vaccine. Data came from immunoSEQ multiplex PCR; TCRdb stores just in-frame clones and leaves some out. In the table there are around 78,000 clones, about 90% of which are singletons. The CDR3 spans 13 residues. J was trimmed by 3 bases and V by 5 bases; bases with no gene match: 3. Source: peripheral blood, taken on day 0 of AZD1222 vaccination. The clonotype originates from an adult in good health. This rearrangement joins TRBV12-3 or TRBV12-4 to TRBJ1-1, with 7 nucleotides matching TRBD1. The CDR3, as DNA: TGTGCCAGCAGTCTGACAGGGTACACTGAAGCTTTCTTT. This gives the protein CASSLTGYTEAFF.